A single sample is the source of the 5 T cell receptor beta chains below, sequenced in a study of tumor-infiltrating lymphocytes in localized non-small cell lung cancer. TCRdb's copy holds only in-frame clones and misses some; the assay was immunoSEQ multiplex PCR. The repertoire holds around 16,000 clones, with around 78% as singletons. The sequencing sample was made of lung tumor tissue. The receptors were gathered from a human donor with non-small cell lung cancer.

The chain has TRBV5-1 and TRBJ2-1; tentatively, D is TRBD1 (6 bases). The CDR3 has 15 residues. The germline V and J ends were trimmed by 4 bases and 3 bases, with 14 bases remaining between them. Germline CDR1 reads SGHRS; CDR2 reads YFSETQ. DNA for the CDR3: TGCGCCAGCAGCCTCCAGGACAGATACTACAATGAGCAGTTCTTC. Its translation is CASSLQDRYYNEQFF.

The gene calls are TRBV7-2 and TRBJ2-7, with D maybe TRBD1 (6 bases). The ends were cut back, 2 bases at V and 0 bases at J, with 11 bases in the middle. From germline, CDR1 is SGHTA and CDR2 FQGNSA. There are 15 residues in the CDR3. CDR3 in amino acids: CASSLYRESSYEQYF. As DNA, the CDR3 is TGTGCCAGCAGCTTATACAGGGAGAGCTCCTACGAGCAGTACTTC.

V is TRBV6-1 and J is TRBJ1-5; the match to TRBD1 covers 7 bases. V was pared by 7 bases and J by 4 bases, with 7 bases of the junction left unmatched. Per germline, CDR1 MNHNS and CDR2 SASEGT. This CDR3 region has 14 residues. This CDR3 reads CASKVSGGNQPQHF. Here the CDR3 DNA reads TGTGCCAGCAAAGTCTCAGGGGGAAATCAGCCCCAGCATTTT.

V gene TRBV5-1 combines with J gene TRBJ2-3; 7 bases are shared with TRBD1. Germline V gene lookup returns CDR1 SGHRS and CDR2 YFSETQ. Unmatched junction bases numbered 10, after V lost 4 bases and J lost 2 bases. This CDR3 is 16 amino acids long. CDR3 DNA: TGCGCCAGCAGCAGAGGGACAGACACCTCCACAGATACGCAGTATTTT. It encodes CASSRGTDTSTDTQYF. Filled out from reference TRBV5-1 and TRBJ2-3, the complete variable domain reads KAGVTQTPRYLIKTRGQQVTLSCSPISGHRSVSWYQQTPGQGLQFLFEYFSETQRNKGNFPGRFSGRQFSNSRSEMNVSTLELGDSALYLCASSRGTDTSTDTQYFGPGTRLTVL.

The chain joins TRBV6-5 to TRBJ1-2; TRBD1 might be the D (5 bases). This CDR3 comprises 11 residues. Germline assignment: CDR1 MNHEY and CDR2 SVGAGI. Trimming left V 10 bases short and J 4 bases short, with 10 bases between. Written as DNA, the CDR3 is TGTGCCACACAGGAATTCTATGGCTACACCTTC. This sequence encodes CATQEFYGYTF.